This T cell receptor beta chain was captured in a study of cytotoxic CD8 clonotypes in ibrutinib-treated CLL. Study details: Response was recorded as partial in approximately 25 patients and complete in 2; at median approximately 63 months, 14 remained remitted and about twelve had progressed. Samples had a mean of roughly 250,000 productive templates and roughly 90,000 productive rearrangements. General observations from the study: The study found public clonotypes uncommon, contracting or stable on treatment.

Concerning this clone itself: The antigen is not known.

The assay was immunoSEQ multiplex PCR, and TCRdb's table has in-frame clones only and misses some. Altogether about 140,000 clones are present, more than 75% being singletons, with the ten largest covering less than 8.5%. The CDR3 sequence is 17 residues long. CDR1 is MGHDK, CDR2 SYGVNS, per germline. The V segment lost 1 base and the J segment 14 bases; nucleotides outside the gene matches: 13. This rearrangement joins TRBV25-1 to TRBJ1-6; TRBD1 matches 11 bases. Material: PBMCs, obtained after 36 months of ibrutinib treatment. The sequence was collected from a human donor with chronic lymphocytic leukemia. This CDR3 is CASSESIRGQGAFTLHF. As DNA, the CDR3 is TGTGCCAGCAGTGAATCCATTAGAGGACAGGGGGCCTTTACCCTCCACTTT.